This TCR beta chain was profiled in a study of blood T cell repertoires in COVID-19. For the study at large: The origin of the acute and convalescent COVID-19 samples was the United States, Italy and Spain.

Residents of about 25 US areas, aged roughly 18 to 95 years, made up the participants. Cohort 3 recovered donors had two negative PCRs, clearance, or symptom resolution. The CDR3 is made up of 11 amino acids. Trimming removed 6 bases at V and 8 bases at J, with 10 bases between. CDR1 MNHEY and CDR2 SVGAGI come from the germline V gene. How the authors handled the data: From reference gene primer amplification, estimates of nucleated cell counts were derived. This table comes from immunoSEQ multiplex PCR, and its TCRdb copy is limited to in-frame clones, with some not included. That table furnishes V, J and clone size, whereas the DNA furnished D and trimming. The sample includes hundreds of thousands of clones, just over 90% of them seen just once.

The specimen was PBMCs or T cells enriched from blood (not recorded which). The chain links TRBV6-5 to TRBJ1-2; tentative D call: TRBD1 (6 bases). The sequence came from a woman aged 18-29 years who had recovered from COVID-19. CDR3: CASRTGRGYTF. The CDR3, as DNA: TGTGCCAGCAGGACAGGACGGGGCTACACCTTC.